This T cell receptor (beta chain) comes out of a study of blood T cell repertoires in COVID-19. Across the whole study: Samples representing acute and convalescent COVID-19 were sourced from the United States, Italy and Spain.

Authors' processing steps: Amplification from reference gene primers served as the basis for estimated nucleated cell counts. The repertoire was sequenced with immunoSEQ multiplex PCR; TCRdb's copy has only in-frame clones and lacks some. V and J calls and clone size come straight from that table; D and trimming were deduced from the DNA. The sample holds tens of thousands of clones, around 77% seen once. From germline, CDR1 is MDHEN and CDR2 SYDVKM. The CDR3 spans 16 residues. With 1 base removed from V and 4 bases from J, the gap between germline ends came to 13 bases. The chain employs TRBV28 and TRBJ2-2, with D possibly matching TRBD1 (7 bases). The receptor was derived from a man aged 60 to 75 with acute or convalescent COVID-19. Material: peripheral blood. CDR3 region: CASSLFAGGRTGELFF. The CDR3 DNA is TGTGCCAGCAGTTTATTTGCAGGGGGGCGCACCGGGGAGCTGTTTTTT.